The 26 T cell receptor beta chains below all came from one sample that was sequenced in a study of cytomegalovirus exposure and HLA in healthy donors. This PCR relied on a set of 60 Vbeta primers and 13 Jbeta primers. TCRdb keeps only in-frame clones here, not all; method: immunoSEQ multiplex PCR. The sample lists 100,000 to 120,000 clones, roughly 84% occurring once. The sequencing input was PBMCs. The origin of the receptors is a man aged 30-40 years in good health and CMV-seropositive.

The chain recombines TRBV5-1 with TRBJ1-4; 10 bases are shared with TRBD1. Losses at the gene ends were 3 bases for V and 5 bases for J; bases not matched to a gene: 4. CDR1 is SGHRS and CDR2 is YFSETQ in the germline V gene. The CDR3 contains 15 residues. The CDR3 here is CASSSETGGNEKLFF. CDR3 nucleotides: TGCGCCAGCAGCTCAGAGACAGGGGGCAATGAAAAACTGTTTTTT.

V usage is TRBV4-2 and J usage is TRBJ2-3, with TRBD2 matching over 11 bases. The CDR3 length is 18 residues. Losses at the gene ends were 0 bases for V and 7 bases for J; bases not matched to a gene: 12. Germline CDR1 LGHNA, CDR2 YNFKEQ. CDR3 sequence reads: CASSQDMLGSGGANTQYF. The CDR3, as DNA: TGTGCCAGCAGCCAAGATATGTTGGGTAGCGGGGGGGCCAATACGCAGTATTTT.

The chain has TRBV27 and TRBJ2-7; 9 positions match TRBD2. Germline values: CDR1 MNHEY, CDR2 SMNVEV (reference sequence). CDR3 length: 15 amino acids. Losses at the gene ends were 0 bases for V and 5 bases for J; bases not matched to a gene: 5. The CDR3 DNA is TGTGCCAGCAGTTTATCCCCGGGACTAGCCCACGAGCAGTACTTC. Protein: CASSLSPGLAHEQYF.

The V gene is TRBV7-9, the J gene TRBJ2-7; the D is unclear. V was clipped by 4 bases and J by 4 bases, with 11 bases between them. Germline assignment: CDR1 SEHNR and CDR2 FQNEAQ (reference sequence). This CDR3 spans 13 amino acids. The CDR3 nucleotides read TGTGCCAGCAGCTCATCTGGGCTTTACGAGCAGTACTTC. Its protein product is CASSSSGLYEQYF.

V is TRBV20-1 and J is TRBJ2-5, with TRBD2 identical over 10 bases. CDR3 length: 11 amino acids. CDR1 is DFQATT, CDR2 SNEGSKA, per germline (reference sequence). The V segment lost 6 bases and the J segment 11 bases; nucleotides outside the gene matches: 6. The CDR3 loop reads CSAESGGEQYF. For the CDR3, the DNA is TGCAGTGCCGAGAGCGGGGGGGAACAGTACTTC.

The CDR3 protein is CASSPTAANYEQYF. CDR3 in DNA: TGTGCCAGCAGTCCGACGGCGGCAAACTACGAGCAGTACTTC. This rearrangement joins TRBV6-5 to TRBJ2-7; D gene uncertain. The germline CDR1 and CDR2 sequences are MNHEY and SVGAGI. The CDR3 consists of 14 residues. V was shortened by 5 bases and J by 3 bases, with 14 bases between the two germline ends.

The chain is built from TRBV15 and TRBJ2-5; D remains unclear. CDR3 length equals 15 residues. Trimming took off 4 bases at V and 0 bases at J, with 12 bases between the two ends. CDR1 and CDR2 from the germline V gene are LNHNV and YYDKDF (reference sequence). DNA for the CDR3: TGTGCCACCAGCACAGAGAGAGTGTACCAAGAGACCCAGTACTTC. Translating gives CATSTERVYQETQYF.

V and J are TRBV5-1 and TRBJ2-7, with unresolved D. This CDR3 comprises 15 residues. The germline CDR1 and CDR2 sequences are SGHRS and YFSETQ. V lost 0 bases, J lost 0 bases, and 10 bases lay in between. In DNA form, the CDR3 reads TGCGCCAGCAGCTTGGCCGTGGCTAGCTCCTACGAGCAGTACTTC. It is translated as CASSLAVASSYEQYF.

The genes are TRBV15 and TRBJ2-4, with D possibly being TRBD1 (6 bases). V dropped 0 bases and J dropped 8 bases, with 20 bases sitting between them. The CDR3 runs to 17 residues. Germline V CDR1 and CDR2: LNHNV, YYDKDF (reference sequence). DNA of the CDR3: TGTGCCACCAGCAGAGACTCACCCCCCACAGGGTGGGACATTCAGTACTTC. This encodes CATSRDSPPTGWDIQYF.

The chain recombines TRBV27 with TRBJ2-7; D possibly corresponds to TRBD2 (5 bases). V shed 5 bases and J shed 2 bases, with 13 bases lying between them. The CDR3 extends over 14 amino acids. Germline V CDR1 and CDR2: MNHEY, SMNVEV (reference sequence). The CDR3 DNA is TGTGCCAGCAGTCCCCCGGGGTGGGCCTACGAGCAGTACTTC. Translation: CASSPPGWAYEQYF.

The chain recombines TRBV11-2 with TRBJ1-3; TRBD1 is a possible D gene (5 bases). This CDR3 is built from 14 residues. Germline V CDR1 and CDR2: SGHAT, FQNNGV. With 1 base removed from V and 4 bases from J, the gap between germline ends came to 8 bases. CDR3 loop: CASSLVGAGNTIYF. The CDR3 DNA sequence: TGTGCCAGCAGCTTAGTAGGGGCGGGAAACACCATATATTTT.

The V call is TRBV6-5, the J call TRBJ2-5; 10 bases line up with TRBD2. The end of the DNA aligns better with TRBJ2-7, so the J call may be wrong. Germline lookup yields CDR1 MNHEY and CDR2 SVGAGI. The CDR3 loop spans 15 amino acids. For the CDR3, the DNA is TGTGCCAGCAGTTGGCTAGCGGGGGCCTCCTACGAGCAGTACTTC. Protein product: CASSWLAGASYEQYF.

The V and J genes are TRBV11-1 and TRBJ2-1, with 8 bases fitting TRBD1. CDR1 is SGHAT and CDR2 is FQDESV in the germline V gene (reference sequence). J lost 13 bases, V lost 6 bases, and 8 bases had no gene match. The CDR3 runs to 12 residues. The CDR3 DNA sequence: TGTGCCAGCAGTCCCCAGGGGGCGGGTCAGTTCTTC. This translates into CASSPQGAGQFF.

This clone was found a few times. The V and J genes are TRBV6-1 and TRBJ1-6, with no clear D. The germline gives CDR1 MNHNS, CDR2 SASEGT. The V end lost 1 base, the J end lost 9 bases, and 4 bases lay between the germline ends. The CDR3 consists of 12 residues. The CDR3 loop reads CASSEVGSPLHF. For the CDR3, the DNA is TGTGCCAGCAGTGAAGTCGGTTCACCCCTCCACTTT.

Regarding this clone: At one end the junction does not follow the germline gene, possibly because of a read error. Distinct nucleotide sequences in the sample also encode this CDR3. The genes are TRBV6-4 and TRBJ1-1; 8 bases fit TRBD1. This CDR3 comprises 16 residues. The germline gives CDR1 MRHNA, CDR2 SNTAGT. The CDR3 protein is CASSEKTGDGNTEAFF. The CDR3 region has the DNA TGTGCCAGCAGTGAGAAGACAGGGGATGGGAACACTGAAGCCTTCTTT.

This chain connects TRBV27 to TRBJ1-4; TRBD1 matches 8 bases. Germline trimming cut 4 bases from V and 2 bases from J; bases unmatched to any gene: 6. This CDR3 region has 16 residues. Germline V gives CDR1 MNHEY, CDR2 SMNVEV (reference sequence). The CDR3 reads CASSSQGAGTNEKLFF. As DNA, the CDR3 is TGTGCCAGCAGTTCCCAGGGGGCTGGTACTAATGAAAAACTGTTTTTT.

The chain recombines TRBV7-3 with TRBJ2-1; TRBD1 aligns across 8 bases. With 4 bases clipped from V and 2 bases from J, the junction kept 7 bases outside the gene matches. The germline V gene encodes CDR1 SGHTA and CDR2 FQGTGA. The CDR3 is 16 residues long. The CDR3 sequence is CASSSQTGAAYNEQFF. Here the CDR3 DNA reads TGTGCCAGCAGCTCTCAGACAGGGGCCGCCTACAATGAGCAGTTCTTC.

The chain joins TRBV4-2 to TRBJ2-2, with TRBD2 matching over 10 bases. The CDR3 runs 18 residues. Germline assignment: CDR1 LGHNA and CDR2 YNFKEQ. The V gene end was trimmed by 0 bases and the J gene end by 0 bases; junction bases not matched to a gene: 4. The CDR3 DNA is TGTGCCAGCAGCCAAGAATTAGCGGGGGGATCGAACACCGGGGAGCTGTTTTTT. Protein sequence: CASSQELAGGSNTGELFF.

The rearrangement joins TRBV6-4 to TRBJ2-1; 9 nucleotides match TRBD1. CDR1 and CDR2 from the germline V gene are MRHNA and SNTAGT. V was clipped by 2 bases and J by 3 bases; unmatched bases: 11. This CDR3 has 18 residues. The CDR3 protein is CASSDPNRQGVFYNEQFF. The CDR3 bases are TGTGCCAGCAGTGACCCAAATAGACAGGGGGTTTTCTACAATGAGCAGTTCTTC.

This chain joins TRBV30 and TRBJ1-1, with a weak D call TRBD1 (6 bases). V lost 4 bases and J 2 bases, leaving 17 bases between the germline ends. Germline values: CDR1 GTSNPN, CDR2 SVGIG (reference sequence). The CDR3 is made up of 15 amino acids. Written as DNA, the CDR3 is TGTGCCTGGATAGTTCTGGCCAGGGGTAACACTGAAGCTTTCTTT. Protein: CAWIVLARGNTEAFF.

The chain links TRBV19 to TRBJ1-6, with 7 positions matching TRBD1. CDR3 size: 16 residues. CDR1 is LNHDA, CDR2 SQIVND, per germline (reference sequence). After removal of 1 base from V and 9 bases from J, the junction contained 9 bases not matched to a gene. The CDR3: CASSIGAGQYASPLHF. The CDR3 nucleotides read TGTGCCAGTAGTATAGGGGCGGGACAGTACGCTTCACCCCTCCACTTT.

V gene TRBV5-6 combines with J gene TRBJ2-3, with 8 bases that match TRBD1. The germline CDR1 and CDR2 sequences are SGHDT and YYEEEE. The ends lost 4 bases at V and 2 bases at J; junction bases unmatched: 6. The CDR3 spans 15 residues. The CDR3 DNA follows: TGTGCCAGCAGCCTAGGGACAGGAGACACAGATACGCAGTATTTT. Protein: CASSLGTGDTDTQYF. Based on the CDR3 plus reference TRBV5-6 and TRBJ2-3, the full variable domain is DAGVTQSPTHLIKTRGQQVTLRCSPKSGHDTVSWYQQALGQGPQFIFQYYEEEERQRGNFPDRFSGHQFPNYSSELNVNALLLGDSALYLCASSLGTGDTDTQYFGPGTRLTVL.

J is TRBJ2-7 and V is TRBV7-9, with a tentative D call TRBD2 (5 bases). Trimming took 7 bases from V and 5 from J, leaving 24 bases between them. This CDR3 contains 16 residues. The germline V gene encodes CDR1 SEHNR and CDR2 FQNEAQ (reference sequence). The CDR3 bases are TGTGCCAGCACCGCCCCCCGGGGAAATGGTGAGGACGAGCAGTACTTC. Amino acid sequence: CASTAPRGNGEDEQYF. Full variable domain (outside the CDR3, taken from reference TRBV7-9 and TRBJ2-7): DTGVSQNPRHKITKRGQNVTFRCDPISEHNRLYWYRQTLGQGPEFLTYFQNEAQLEKSRLLSDRFSAERPKGSFSTLEIQRTEQGDSAMYLCASTAPRGNGEDEQYFGPGTRLTVT.

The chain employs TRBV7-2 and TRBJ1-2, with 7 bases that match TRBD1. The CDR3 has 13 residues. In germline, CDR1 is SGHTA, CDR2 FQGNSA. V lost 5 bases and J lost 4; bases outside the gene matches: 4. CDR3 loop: CASSRTGGYGYTF. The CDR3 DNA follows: TGTGCCAGCAGCCGGACAGGAGGCTATGGCTACACCTTC.

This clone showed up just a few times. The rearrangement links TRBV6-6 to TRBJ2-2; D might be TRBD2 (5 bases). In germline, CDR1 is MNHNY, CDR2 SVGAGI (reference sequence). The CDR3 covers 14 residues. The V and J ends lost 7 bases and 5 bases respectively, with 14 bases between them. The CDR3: CASKTSIATGELFF. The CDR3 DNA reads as TGTGCCAGCAAAACCTCAATAGCGACCGGGGAGCTGTTTTTT.

The CDR3 region is CASSLEGIGDTEAFF. CDR3 nucleotide sequence: TGCGCCAGCAGCTTGGAGGGAATCGGGGACACTGAAGCTTTCTTT. The rearrangement links TRBV5-1 to TRBJ1-1; no firm D call. The CDR3 runs to 15 residues. Trimming pared 0 bases from V and 3 bases from J, leaving 12 bases between. Germline CDR1 and CDR2: SGHRS and YFSETQ.